The 19 T cell receptor beta chains listed next were all sequenced from one sample in a study of T-cell memory formation after mild COVID-19 (dated by TCRdb to the early 2020s). Library generation was performed with 5' RACE. TCRdb names Illumina NovaSeq 6000 as the instrument used. TCRdb reran the public reads through fastp at Q25 and MiXCR, keeping productive beta chains. Rows merge per CDR3 protein into single entries with the most common DNA and genes. The sample records 450,000 to 700,000 distinct CDR3 sequences, more than 15% of which are singletons. Around 12% of the sample rests with the top ten. Sequenced input: PBMCs or a T cell subset sorted from them (not recorded which). These receptors came from an adult woman who had mild COVID-19 (a few samples of this study predate the infection). The sample titles of this study are shuffled in the database, so cell type and time point are left out; the donor was told from shared clones.

This clonotype showed up just a few times. The chain carries TRBV3-1 and TRBJ2-6; no clear D gene. This CDR3 region has 16 residues. Germline CDR1 is LGHDT and CDR2 is YNNKEL (reference sequence). Trimming took 4 bases from V and 0 from J, leaving 10 bases between them. The CDR3 reads CASSPYQSSGANVLTF. The CDR3 nucleotides read TGTGCCAGCAGCCCCTACCAGAGCTCTGGGGCCAACGTCCTGACTTTC.

This clonotype was seen only a few times. CDR3 loop: CAIRGNYGYTF. For the CDR3, the DNA is TGTGCCATCAGGGGGAACTATGGCTACACCTTC. This sequence joins TRBV10-3 and TRBJ1-2; D gene ambiguous. The V and J ends lost 6 bases and 2 bases respectively, with 4 bases between them. The CDR3 has 11 residues. The germline V gene encodes CDR1 ENHRY and CDR2 SYGVKD.

This clonotype was seen more than once but under ten times. The rearrangement uses TRBV20-1 and TRBJ2-7; D is ambiguous. CDR3 length: 15 amino acids. CDR1 is DFQATT, CDR2 SNEGSKA, per germline (reference sequence). Trimming shortened V by 3 bases and J by 4 bases, and 19 bases separated the two germline ends. CDR3 amino acids: CSARPDFAGSYEQYF. The CDR3, as DNA: TGCAGTGCTAGGCCTGACTTTGCCGGCTCATACGAGCAGTACTTC.

The J gene is TRBJ2-1, the V gene TRBV7-9; 7 bases align to TRBD2. The V gene end was trimmed by 5 bases and the J gene end by 4 bases; junction bases not matched to a gene: 14. The CDR3 runs 17 residues. Per germline, CDR1 SEHNR and CDR2 FQNEAQ (reference sequence). CDR3 nucleotides: TGTGCCAGCAGCATATCCGGGACTACCCCCCGGTACAATGAGCAGTTCTTC. Its translation is CASSISGTTPRYNEQFF.

This clonotype was seen only a few times. The V gene is TRBV11-3, the J gene TRBJ2-5; tentatively, D is TRBD1 (5 bases). The germline V gene has CDR1 SGHNT and CDR2 YENEEA. The CDR3 length is 15 residues. Trimming shortened V by 4 bases and J by 1 base, and 13 bases separated the two germline ends. The CDR3 DNA is TGTGCCAGCAGCTCCAATGGACACATCCAAGAGACCCAGTACTTC. Residues: CASSSNGHIQETQYF. The full variable domain, its missing parts supplied by reference TRBV11-3 and TRBJ2-5, is EAGVVQSPRYKIIEKKQPVAFWCNPISGHNTLYWYLQNLGQGPELLIRYENEEAVDDSQLPKDRFSAERLKGVDSTLKIQPAELGDSAVYLCASSSNGHIQETQYFGPGTRLLVL.

This clonotype was observed a handful of times. V gene TRBV18 combines with J gene TRBJ2-5; unclear D gene. V was clipped by 3 bases and J by 3 bases, with 14 bases between them. Germline lookup yields CDR1 KGHSH and CDR2 LQKENI. This CDR3 has 15 residues. The CDR3 DNA reads as TGTGCCAGCTCACCCATGGGCCGTTCGGAAGAGACCCAGTACTTC. Protein product: CASSPMGRSEETQYF.

The CDR3 DNA is TGCGCCAGCAGCCCGGAGAGGGGGGACACTAACTATGGCTACACCTTC. It specifies CASSPERGDTNYGYTF. This rearrangement joins TRBV4-1 to TRBJ1-2; TRBD1 might be the D (6 bases). Deletions cut 4 bases from V and 0 bases from J, with 15 bases between. Germline lookup yields CDR1 MGHRA and CDR2 YSYEKL. This CDR3 region has 16 residues.

This clonotype has more than one count but fewer than ten. The chain's CDR3 is CAISEGPGGTYNEQFF. In DNA, the CDR3 is TGTGCCATCAGTGAGGGTCCTGGCGGGACCTACAATGAGCAGTTCTTC. This chain links TRBV10-3 with TRBJ2-1; tentatively, D is TRBD2 (6 bases). This CDR3 has 16 amino acids. Germline loops: CDR1 ENHRY, CDR2 SYGVKD. The ends were cut back, 2 bases at V and 2 bases at J, with 13 bases in the middle.

This chain links TRBV4-3 with TRBJ2-5; 9 positions match TRBD2. The CDR3 totals 19 residues. The V and J ends lost 4 bases and 4 bases, in that order; junction bases with no gene match: 19. Germline V gives CDR1 LGHNA, CDR2 YSLEER. The CDR3 bases are TGCGCCAGCAGCCCAATTGGCGGAAGTGCGGGAGGGCCCCTAGAGACCCAGTACTTC. Translation gives CASSPIGGSAGGPLETQYF.

This clonotype appeared a few times. The rearrangement joins TRBV3-1 to TRBJ2-7, with D possibly TRBD1 on 6 matching bases. V was cut by 1 base and J by 12 bases, with 16 bases left in between. The CDR3 is made up of 13 amino acids. The V gene's germline CDR1 is LGHDT and CDR2 YNNKEL (reference sequence). CDR3 sequence: CASSQALQGFRYF. The CDR3 coding sequence is TGTGCCAGCAGCCAAGCGCTTCAGGGGTTTCGGTACTTC.

This clonotype has a handful of counts. The chain links TRBV2 to TRBJ1-6; 8 bases line up with TRBD1. J gave up 1 base and V 6 bases, and 5 bases lay outside the gene matches. The germline V gene has CDR1 SNHLY and CDR2 FYNNEI. There are 16 residues in the CDR3. CDR3 sequence (DNA): TGTGCCAGCAGCCCTGACAGGGGATCCTATAATTCACCCCTCCACTTT. It translates to CASSPDRGSYNSPLHF.

The rearrangement joins TRBV29-1 to TRBJ2-7; 8 nucleotides agree with TRBD2. The CDR3 has 15 residues. From germline, CDR1 is SQVTM and CDR2 ANQGSEA. Germline trimming cut 5 bases from V and 0 bases from J; bases unmatched to any gene: 9. CDR3 amino acids: CSVTLAGWTSYEQYF. CDR3 nucleotide sequence: TGCAGCGTTACTTTAGCGGGATGGACCTCCTACGAGCAGTACTTC.

The chain joins TRBV18 to TRBJ2-4, with D possibly being TRBD1 or TRBD2 (5 bases each). Germline CDR1 and CDR2: KGHSH and LQKENI. This CDR3 is built from 15 residues. The V end lost 1 base, the J end lost 8 bases, and 15 bases lay between the germline ends. CDR3 bases: TGTGCCAGCTCACCACGCCGAGGGGCGCGGGACATTCAGTACTTC. Protein sequence: CASSPRRGARDIQYF.

Only a few counts were recorded for this clonotype. This sequence joins TRBV15 and TRBJ2-1; 8 bases are shared with TRBD2. V lost 4 bases, J lost 7 bases, and 12 bases stayed unmatched. CDR3 size: 16 residues. CDR1 is LNHNV, CDR2 YYDKDF, per germline (reference sequence). The DNA of the CDR3 is TGTGCCACCAGCACCTCGCGAGCGGGGGCGGTTAATGAGCAGTTCTTC. The encoded protein is CATSTSRAGAVNEQFF.

This clonotype was detected a few times. This chain uses TRBV5-8 with TRBJ2-1; 10 bases are a match to TRBD1. V lost 0 bases to trimming and J lost 8 bases; unmatched junction nucleotides: 8. CDR1 and CDR2 (germline): SGHTS, YDEGEE. The CDR3 runs 16 residues. CDR3 residues: CASSLEGQGVRHEQFF. CDR3 bases: TGTGCCAGCAGCTTGGAAGGACAGGGGGTTCGGCATGAGCAGTTCTTC.

This chain joins TRBV4-1 and TRBJ2-7; D ambiguous. V lost 0 bases, J lost 0 bases, and 6 bases lay in between. CDR1 MGHRA and CDR2 YSYEKL come from the germline V gene. The CDR3 covers 14 residues. The CDR3, as DNA: TGCGCCAGCAGCCAAGAAGAGAGCTCCTACGAGCAGTACTTC. It encodes CASSQEESSYEQYF.

This clonotype came up a few times. The chain joins TRBV4-3 to TRBJ2-7, with 12 bases that match TRBD1. V lost 4 bases, J lost 6 bases, and 7 bases stayed unmatched. The germline gives CDR1 LGHNA, CDR2 YSLEER. The CDR3 spans 15 residues. The CDR3 DNA follows: TGCGCCAGCAGCCCGACGGGACAGGGGGCGGGCGAGCAGTACTTC. Encoded protein: CASSPTGQGAGEQYF.

V gene TRBV7-3 combines with J gene TRBJ2-5, with 7 bases matching TRBD2. CDR1 SGHTA and CDR2 FQGTGA come from the germline V gene. This CDR3 comprises 14 residues. J gave up 4 bases and V 3 bases, and 5 bases lay outside the gene matches. CDR3 amino acids: CASSFQAGIETQYF. CDR3 nucleotide sequence: TGTGCCAGCAGCTTTCAAGCGGGGATAGAGACCCAGTACTTC. The variable domain in full, completed from reference TRBV7-3 and TRBJ2-5, reads GAGVSQTPSNKVTEKGKYVELRCDPISGHTALYWYRQSLGQGPEFLIYFQGTGAADDSGLPNDRFFAVRPEGSVSTLKIQRTERGDSAVYLCASSFQAGIETQYFGPGTRLLVL.

This rearrangement joins TRBV5-1 to TRBJ1-6; the D is unclear. The CDR3 totals 16 residues. V was trimmed by 0 bases and J by 7 bases, leaving 14 bases between them. The germline CDR1 and CDR2 sequences are SGHRS and YFSETQ. CDR3 loop: CASSLGRGPINSPLHF. The CDR3 DNA reads as TGCGCCAGCAGCTTGGGCAGAGGCCCTATCAATTCACCCCTCCACTTT.